This note documents a single TCR beta chain sequence. The record originates from a study of blood T cell repertoires in COVID-19. The wider study: Collection of acute and convalescent COVID-19 samples took place in the United States, Italy and Spain. From T cells, B-cell-depleted T cells, or PBMCs came the material, which was cDNA or gDNA.

The CDR3 extends over 13 amino acids. CDR1 and CDR2 from the germline V gene are MNHEY and SMNVEV (reference sequence). Trimming took 0 bases from V and 8 from J, leaving 10 bases between them. Authors' methods: For nucleated cells, counts were estimated from reference gene primer amplification. Profiling relied on immunoSEQ multiplex PCR, and the TCRdb table lists in-frame clones only, not all of them. V and J calls plus clone size are reproduced from that table; the DNA served to infer D and trimming. Seen here are about 100,000 clones, more than 75% observed once, and the top ten hold around 13%. This sequence was found in a human donor in a cohort sampled during active COVID-19. The sample taken for sequencing was peripheral blood. The chain couples TRBV27 to TRBJ1-2; D possibly corresponds to TRBD1 (6 bases). The CDR3: CASSLSGGLGYTF. DNA for the CDR3: TGTGCCAGCAGTTTATCGGGGGGGCTCGGCTACACCTTC.